Below are 5 T cell receptor beta chains sequenced from a single sample in a study of blood T cell repertoires in COVID-19. Clones were read by immunoSEQ multiplex PCR, and TCRdb kept only the in-frame ones, dropping some. The table records under 250,000 clones, around four fifths of them present only once. The material sequenced was peripheral blood. The receptors here all came from a man in his forties with active or convalescent COVID-19.

The V call is TRBV7-8, the J call TRBJ1-2, with D unresolved. V was shortened by 0 bases and J by 6 bases, with 20 bases between the two germline ends. This CDR3 is 17 amino acids long. Germline V gene data show CDR1 as SGHVS and CDR2 as FQNEAQ. CDR3 DNA sequence: TGTGCCAGCAGCTTAGCGATAGGTGAACTATACCTTGATGGCTACACCTTC. As protein: CASSLAIGELYLDGYTF.

This clone was seen a single time. The chain employs TRBV6-5 and TRBJ2-7; TRBD1 is a possible D gene (5 bases). Germline CDR1 is MNHEY and CDR2 is SVGAGI. The CDR3 length is 12 residues. The V end lost 4 bases, the J end lost 5 bases, and 9 bases lay between the germline ends. The CDR3 sequence: CASSSGFDEQYF. The DNA of the CDR3 is TGTGCCAGCAGTTCAGGGTTCGACGAGCAGTACTTC.

The CDR3 DNA follows: TGCAGTGCTAGTATGCGGGTCCTAGGGGGCGAGCAGTACTTC. Translated, it gives CSASMRVLGGEQYF. The chain combines TRBV20-1 with TRBJ2-7, with D possibly being TRBD1 (6 bases). This CDR3 region has 14 residues. Germline V gene lookup returns CDR1 DFQATT and CDR2 SNEGSKA (reference sequence). V was trimmed by 3 bases and J by 6 bases, leaving 18 bases between them.

The chain is built from TRBV5-1 and TRBJ1-2; no definite D call. Germline CDR1 reads SGHRS; CDR2 reads YFSETQ. The germline V and J ends were trimmed by 7 bases and 2 bases, with 15 bases remaining between them. CDR3 length equals 14 residues. The CDR3 coding sequence is TGCGCCAGCCGCCTGACAACTTACAACTATGGCTACACCTTC. It is translated as CASRLTTYNYGYTF.

The genes are TRBV30 and TRBJ2-7; 11 nucleotides align to TRBD2. V trimming: 3 bases; J trimming: 6 bases; junction bases outside the gene matches: 7. The germline V gene has CDR1 GTSNPN and CDR2 SVGIG (reference sequence). This CDR3 is built from 14 residues. The CDR3 nucleotides read TGTGCCTGGAGACTAGCGGGAGTCACCCTCGAGCAGTACTTC. It yields the protein CAWRLAGVTLEQYF.